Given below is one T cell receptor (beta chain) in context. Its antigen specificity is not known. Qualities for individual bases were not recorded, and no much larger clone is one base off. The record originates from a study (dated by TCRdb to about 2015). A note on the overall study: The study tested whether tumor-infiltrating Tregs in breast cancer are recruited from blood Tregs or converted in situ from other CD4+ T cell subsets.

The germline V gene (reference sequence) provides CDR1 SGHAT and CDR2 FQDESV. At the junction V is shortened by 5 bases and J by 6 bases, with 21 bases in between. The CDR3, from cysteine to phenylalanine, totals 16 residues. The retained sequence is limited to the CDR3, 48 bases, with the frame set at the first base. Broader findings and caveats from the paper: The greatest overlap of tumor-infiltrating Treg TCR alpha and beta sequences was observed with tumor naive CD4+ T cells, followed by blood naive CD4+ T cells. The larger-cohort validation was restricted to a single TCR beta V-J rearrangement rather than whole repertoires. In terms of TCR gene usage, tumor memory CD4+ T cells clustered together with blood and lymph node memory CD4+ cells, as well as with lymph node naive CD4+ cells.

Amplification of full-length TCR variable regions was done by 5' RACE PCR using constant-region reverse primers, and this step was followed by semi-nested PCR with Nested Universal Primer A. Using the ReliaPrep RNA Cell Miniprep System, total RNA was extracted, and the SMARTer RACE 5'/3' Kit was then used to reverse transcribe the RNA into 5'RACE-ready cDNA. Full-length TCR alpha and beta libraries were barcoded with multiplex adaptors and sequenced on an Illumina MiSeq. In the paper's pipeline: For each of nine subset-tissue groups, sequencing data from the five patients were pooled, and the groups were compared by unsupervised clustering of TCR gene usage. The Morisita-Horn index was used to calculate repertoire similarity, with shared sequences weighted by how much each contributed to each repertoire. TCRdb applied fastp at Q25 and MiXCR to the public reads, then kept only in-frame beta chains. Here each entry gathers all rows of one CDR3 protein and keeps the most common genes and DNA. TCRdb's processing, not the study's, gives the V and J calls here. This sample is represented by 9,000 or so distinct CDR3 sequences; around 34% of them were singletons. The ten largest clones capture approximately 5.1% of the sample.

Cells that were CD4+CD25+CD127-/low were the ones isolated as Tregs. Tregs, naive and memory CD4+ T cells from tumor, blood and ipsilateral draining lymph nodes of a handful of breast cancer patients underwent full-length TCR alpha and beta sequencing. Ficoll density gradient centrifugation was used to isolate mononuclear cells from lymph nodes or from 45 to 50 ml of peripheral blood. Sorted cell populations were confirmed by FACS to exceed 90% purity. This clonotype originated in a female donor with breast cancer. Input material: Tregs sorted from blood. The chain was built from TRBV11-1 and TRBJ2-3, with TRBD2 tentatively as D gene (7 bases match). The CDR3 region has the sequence CASSPTSPHDRDTQYF. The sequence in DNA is TGTGCCAGCAGCCCGACTAGCCCACACGACAGGGATACGCAGTATTTT. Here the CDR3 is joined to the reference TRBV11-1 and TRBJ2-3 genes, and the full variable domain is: EAEVAQSPRYKITEKSQAVAFWCDPISGHATLYWYRQILGQGPELLVQFQDESVVDDSQLPKDRFSAERLKGVDSTLKIQPAELGDSAMYLCASSPTSPHDRDTQYFGPGTRLTVL.